These 21 T cell receptor beta chains were sequenced from one sample in a study of spatial heterogeneity in lung cancer. Time point meaning: sample taken at primary tumor resection. These TCRs' antigens remain unknown. TCRdb redid the calling of the 5' RACE reads with MiXCR, one entry per CDR3 protein. The top ten clones hold 6.8% of a sample with 15,000 to 20,000 distinct CDR3 sequences, roughly 6.2% of them seen once. Notes on the study in general: Tumor mutation count correlated with how many alpha and beta TCRs expanded intratumorally.

The sequences come from lung tumor tissue, collected at surgery. These receptors came from a male donor with early-stage non-small cell lung cancer.

This clonotype was seen at least ten times. This beta chain is off target for a library built for alpha chains, so its abundance means little. DNA of the CDR3: TGCAGTGCTAGAGACTTGCCTGGGCTCCTGACCTACGAGCAGTACTTC. Its translation: CSARDLPGLLTYEQYF. The rearrangement uses TRBV20-1 and TRBJ2-7; no definite D call. Germline V gives CDR1 DFQATT, CDR2 SNEGSKA (reference sequence). This CDR3 region has 16 residues. Trimming cost V 0 bases and J 2 bases, with 17 bases left between them.

By share, this clonotype counts as large (0.1 to 1%). This beta chain appears as a stray read in a library generated for alpha chains; its size is not informative. The chain combines TRBV20-1 with TRBJ2-7, with no clear D. Trimming removed 6 bases from V and 7 bases from J, with 22 bases in between. Looked up from germline, CDR1 is DFQATT and CDR2 is SNEGSKA (reference sequence). The CDR3 is 14 amino acids. The CDR3 is CSASYRAPVREQYF. The CDR3, as DNA: TGCAGTGCATCATACCGCGCCCCAGTTCGGGAGCAGTACTTC.

This clonotype was seen at least ten times. Since the library was made to target alpha chains, this beta chain is a stray read and its abundance is not meaningful. This CDR3 reads CASEESGEPNTEAFF. In DNA form, the CDR3 reads TGTGCCAGCGAAGAAAGCGGGGAGCCCAACACTGAAGCTTTCTTT. The V call is TRBV6-1, the J call TRBJ1-1; D remains ambiguous. CDR1 and CDR2 from the germline V gene are MNHNS and SASEGT. The V and J ends lost 8 bases and 2 bases respectively, with 18 bases between them. This CDR3 has 15 amino acids.

In its sample, this clonotype was seen a few times. This beta chain was picked up by a library intended for alpha chains and is off target, so its count carries little meaning. The chain joins TRBV9 to TRBJ1-3; 10 positions agree with TRBD1. Trimming took 0 bases from V and 4 from J; bases not matched to a gene: 7. Germline V gives CDR1 SGDLS, CDR2 YYNGEE. The CDR3 has 17 amino acids. The CDR3 sequence: CASSVGDRGIYGNTIYF. The CDR3 bases are TGTGCCAGCAGCGTAGGGGACAGGGGAATCTACGGAAACACCATATATTTT.

In this sample, this clonotype turned up once. This beta chain is an unintended read in a library built for alpha chains; its size means little. The DNA for the CDR3 is TGTGCCAGCAGCCCCCCCCCCGGGACAGGGGAGGACTACACCTTC. It encodes CASSPPPGTGEDYTF. The rearrangement joins TRBV6-1 to TRBJ1-2; 10 nucleotides line up with TRBD1. Looked up from germline, CDR1 is MNHNS and CDR2 is SASEGT. The length of the CDR3 is 15 residues. Trimming took 6 bases from V and 10 from J; bases not matched to a gene: 14.

This clonotype was counted at least ten times. The size of this beta chain means little, since it is a stray read in a library made for alpha chains. The rearrangement uses TRBV5-6 and TRBJ2-7, with 9 nucleotides matching TRBD1. The J segment lost 2 bases and the V segment lost 2 bases, leaving 11 bases of the junction unmatched. Germline loops: CDR1 SGHDT, CDR2 YYEEEE. CDR3 length: 17 residues. In DNA, the CDR3 is TGTGCCAGCAGCTTTAGGGGACAGGGACTAAAAACCTACGAGCAGTACTTC. Translated: CASSFRGQGLKTYEQYF.

This clonotype was seen at least ten times. Found in a library prepared for alpha chains, this beta chain is an off-target read, and its abundance has little meaning. The gene calls are TRBV3-1 and TRBJ2-5, with 8 bases fitting TRBD2. V lost 7 bases, J lost 7 bases, and 14 bases stayed unmatched. This CDR3 is built from 15 residues. Germline loops: CDR1 LGHDT, CDR2 YNNKEL (reference sequence). The CDR3 nucleotides are TGTGCCAGCACTCAGGGGTTTAGCGGGGTAGGGACCCAGTACTTC. As protein: CASTQGFSGVGTQYF.

This clonotype showed up many times. This beta chain turned up in a library designed for alpha chains; as an off-target read, its abundance says little. The chain combines TRBV12-3 or TRBV12-4 with TRBJ1-5; 7 nucleotides agree with TRBD1. The CDR3 has 14 amino acids. The J segment lost 3 bases and the V segment lost 5 bases, leaving 4 bases of the junction unmatched. CDR3 loop: CASSQGGNNQPQHF. DNA for the CDR3: TGTGCCAGCAGTCAGGGGGGCAACAATCAGCCCCAGCATTTT.

Note on this clonotype: This beta chain slipped into a library made for alpha chains as a stray read, so its size is not meaningful. J is TRBJ1-5 and V is TRBV7-6, with D unclear. The CDR3 runs 13 residues. Germline assignment: CDR1 SGHVS and CDR2 FNYEAQ. The V gene lost 2 bases and the J gene lost 4 bases, with 6 bases spanning the gap. Here the CDR3 reads CASSLSFNQPQHF. Here the CDR3 DNA reads TGTGCCAGCAGCTTATCCTTTAATCAGCCCCAGCATTTT.

This clonotype was seen at least ten times. This beta chain is a stray read from a library made for alpha chains; its abundance is not meaningful. The V gene is TRBV7-2, the J gene TRBJ2-3; no clear D gene. V dropped 6 bases and J dropped 2 bases, with 6 bases sitting between them. CDR1 and CDR2 from the germline V gene are SGHTA and FQGNSA. CDR3 length: 12 residues. CDR3: CASSSNTDTQYF. CDR3 DNA sequence: TGTGCCAGCAGTTCGAACACAGATACGCAGTATTTT.

With regard to this clonotype: In a library made to pick up alpha chains, this beta chain is a stray read with a size that means little. This rearrangement joins TRBV7-6 to TRBJ2-7; the match to TRBD1 covers 7 bases. Germline-derived CDR1 and CDR2 are SGHVS and FNYEAQ. The CDR3 is made up of 18 amino acids. Trimming took 0 bases from V and 3 from J; bases not matched to a gene: 14. The CDR3 region is CASSLARRPGQPIYEQYF. As DNA, the CDR3 is TGTGCCAGCAGCTTAGCAAGGAGGCCGGGACAGCCGATCTACGAGCAGTACTTC.

Ten or more counts support this clonotype. For a library built for alpha chains, this beta chain is a stray read; little rests on its size. This chain joins TRBV30 and TRBJ2-1; perhaps TRBD1 as D (5 bases). The CDR3 runs 14 residues. CDR1 is GTSNPN and CDR2 is SVGIG in the germline V gene (reference sequence). The V end was cut by 3 bases, the J end by 4 bases, with 13 bases between. The CDR3 region has the DNA TGTGCCTGGAGGGACACCCCACGGTACAATGAGCAGTTCTTC. Its translation is CAWRDTPRYNEQFF.

This clonotype is medium-sized within its sample. This beta chain lies outside the target of a library built for alpha chains; its clone size means little. The V gene is TRBV7-6, the J gene TRBJ2-7; TRBD2 might be the D (5 bases). Germline V gives CDR1 SGHVS, CDR2 FNYEAQ. Trimming stripped 1 base from V and 7 bases from J, with 11 bases between. The CDR3 totals 13 residues. The DNA of the CDR3 is TGTGCCAGCAGCTTAGACCCTACGGGGGAGCAGTACTTC. This codes for CASSLDPTGEQYF.

About this clonotype itself: This beta chain appears as a stray read in a library generated for alpha chains; its size is not informative. The chain has TRBV18 and TRBJ2-5; 8 bases map to TRBD1. Germline assignment: CDR1 KGHSH and CDR2 LQKENI. The CDR3 extends over 15 amino acids. Unmatched junction bases numbered 6, after V lost 2 bases and J lost 4 bases. CDR3 sequence: CASSPESGGLETQYF. The CDR3 region has the DNA TGTGCCAGCTCACCAGAATCAGGGGGCTTAGAGACCCAGTACTTC.

Notes on this clonotype: Within a library made for alpha chains, this beta chain is off target, and its count is uninformative. The V call is TRBV11-3, the J call TRBJ2-3; 12 nucleotides match TRBD2. Germline lookup yields CDR1 SGHNT and CDR2 YENEEA. V was clipped by 2 bases and J by 2 bases; unmatched bases: 2. The CDR3 runs to 16 residues. The CDR3 bases are TGTGCCAGCAGCTTACGGACTAGCGGGGCCACAGATACGCAGTATTTT. It is translated as CASSLRTSGATDTQYF.

This clonotype was recorded many times. This beta chain represents an off-target read in a library built for alpha chains; its size is of limited meaning. The chain carries TRBV27 and TRBJ2-7; D not certain. CDR1 and CDR2 (germline): MNHEY, SMNVEV (reference sequence). The CDR3 has 13 amino acids. Trimming stripped 6 bases from V and 4 bases from J, with 13 bases between. The CDR3 DNA is TGTGCCAGCAGGGGCCACTCTGGATACGAGCAGTACTTC. Protein: CASRGHSGYEQYF.

This clonotype has more than one count but fewer than ten. This could be a read error, since a much larger clone is one nucleotide away. Found in a library prepared for alpha chains, this beta chain is an off-target read, and its abundance has little meaning. The chain employs TRBV13 and TRBJ1-2; a possible D gene is TRBD1 (5 bases). The germline V and J ends were trimmed by 5 bases and 6 bases, with 19 bases remaining between them. Germline V gene lookup returns CDR1 PRHDT and CDR2 FYEKMQ (reference sequence). CDR3 length: 15 amino acids. The CDR3 loop reads CASSARRGRTDGYTF. The CDR3 DNA is TGTGCCAGCAGCGCGAGACGGGGGAGGACGGATGGCTACACCTTC.

Ten or more counts support this clonotype. As an off-target read in a library built for alpha chains, this beta chain has a frequency of little significance. This chain uses TRBV7-2 with TRBJ1-1, with unresolved D. This CDR3 region has 14 residues. Trimming removed 5 bases from V and 1 base from J, with 11 bases in between. The germline V gene encodes CDR1 SGHTA and CDR2 FQGNSA. As DNA, the CDR3 is TGTGCCAGCAGCACCACAGCGACGAACACTGAAGCTTTCTTT. This translates into CASSTTATNTEAFF.

The table lists this clonotype with many counts. Because this beta chain is a stray read in a library intended to capture alpha chains, its abundance should not be given much weight. The chain carries TRBV6-5 and TRBJ2-7, with TRBD2 as a possible D gene (6 bases). Between the trimmed V and J ends, which lost 6 bases and 4 bases, there was a span of 7 bases. The CDR3 contains 11 residues. Looked up from germline, CDR1 is MNHEY and CDR2 is SVGAGI. The CDR3, as DNA: TGTGCCAGCAGCGGACTATACGAGCAGTACTTC. It encodes CASSGLYEQYF.

This clonotype was observed many times. Since the library was made to target alpha chains, this beta chain is a stray read and its abundance is not meaningful. The V and J genes are TRBV28 and TRBJ2-1, with 10 bases fitting TRBD2. V lost 6 bases and J lost 3; bases outside the gene matches: 5. Germline V lookup: CDR1 MDHEN, CDR2 SYDVKM. The CDR3 has 15 residues. The CDR3 here is CASSRGTSDYNEQFF. CDR3 bases: TGTGCCAGCAGCCGTGGGACTAGCGACTACAATGAGCAGTTCTTC. Full variable domain (missing parts from reference TRBV28 and TRBJ2-1): DVKVTQSSRYLVKRTGEKVFLECVQDMDHENMFWYRQDPGLGLRLIYFSYDVKMKEKGDIPEGYSVSREKKERFSLILESASTNQTSMYLCASSRGTSDYNEQFFGPGTRLTVL.

This clonotype was detected many times. This beta chain came through as a stray read in a library set up for alpha chains, and its size says little. Written as DNA, the CDR3 is TGCAGTGCTGTAGATCCAGGGTCCATAATGCATGGCTACACCTTC. This encodes CSAVDPGSIMHGYTF. The genes are TRBV20-1 and TRBJ1-2, with TRBD1 as a possible D gene (5 bases). V shed 5 bases and J shed 6 bases, with 22 bases lying between them. The CDR3 has 15 amino acids. Germline V lookup: CDR1 DFQATT, CDR2 SNEGSKA (reference sequence).